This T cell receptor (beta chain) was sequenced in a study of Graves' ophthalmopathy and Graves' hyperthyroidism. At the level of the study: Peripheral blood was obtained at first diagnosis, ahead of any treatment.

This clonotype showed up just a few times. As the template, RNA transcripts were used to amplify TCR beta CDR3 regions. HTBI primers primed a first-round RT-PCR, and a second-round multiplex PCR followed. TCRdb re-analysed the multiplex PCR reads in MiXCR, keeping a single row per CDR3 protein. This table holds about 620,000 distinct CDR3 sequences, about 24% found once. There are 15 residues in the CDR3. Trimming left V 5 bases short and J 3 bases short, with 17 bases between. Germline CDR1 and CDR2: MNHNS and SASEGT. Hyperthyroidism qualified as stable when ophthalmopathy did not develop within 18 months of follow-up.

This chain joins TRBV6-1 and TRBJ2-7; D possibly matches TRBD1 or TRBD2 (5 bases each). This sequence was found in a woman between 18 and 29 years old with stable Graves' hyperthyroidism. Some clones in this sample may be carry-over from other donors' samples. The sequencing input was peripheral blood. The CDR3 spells CASSTGPQRSYEQYF. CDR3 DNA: TGTGCCAGCAGTACGGGGCCTCAACGGAGCTACGAGCAGTACTTC.